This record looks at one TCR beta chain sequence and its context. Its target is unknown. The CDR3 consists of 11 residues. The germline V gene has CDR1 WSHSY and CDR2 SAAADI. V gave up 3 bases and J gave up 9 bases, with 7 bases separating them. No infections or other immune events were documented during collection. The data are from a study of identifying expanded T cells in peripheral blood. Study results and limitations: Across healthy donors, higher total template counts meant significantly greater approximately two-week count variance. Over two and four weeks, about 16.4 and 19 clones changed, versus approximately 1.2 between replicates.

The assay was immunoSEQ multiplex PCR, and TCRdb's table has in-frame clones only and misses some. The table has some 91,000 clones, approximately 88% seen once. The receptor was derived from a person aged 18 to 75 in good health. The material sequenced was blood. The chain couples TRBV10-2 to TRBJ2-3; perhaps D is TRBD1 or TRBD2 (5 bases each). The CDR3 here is CASSDGDTQYF. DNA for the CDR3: TGCGCCAGCAGTGACGGGGACACGCAGTATTTT.